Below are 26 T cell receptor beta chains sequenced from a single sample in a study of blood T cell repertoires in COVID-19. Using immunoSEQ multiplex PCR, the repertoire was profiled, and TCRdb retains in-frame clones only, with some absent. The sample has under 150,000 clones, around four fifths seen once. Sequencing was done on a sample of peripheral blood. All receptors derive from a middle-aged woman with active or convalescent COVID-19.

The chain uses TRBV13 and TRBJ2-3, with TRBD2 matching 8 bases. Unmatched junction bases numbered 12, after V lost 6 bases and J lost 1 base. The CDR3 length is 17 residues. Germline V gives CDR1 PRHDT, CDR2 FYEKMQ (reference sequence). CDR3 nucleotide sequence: TGTGCCAGCAGTCCAAAGGCCTTAGCGGGACGCACAGATACGCAGTATTTT. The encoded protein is CASSPKALAGRTDTQYF.

In DNA form, the CDR3 reads TGTGCCAGCAGTTCCCCTACCACCGGGACACGGTGGGCCTGGTCCTACGAGCAGTACTTC. Translated: CASSSPTTGTRWAWSYEQYF. This chain connects TRBV28 to TRBJ2-7; weak D call: TRBD1 (6 bases). Trimming took 4 bases from V and 1 from J, leaving 29 bases between them. Germline-derived CDR1 and CDR2 are MDHEN and SYDVKM. CDR3 length: 20 amino acids.

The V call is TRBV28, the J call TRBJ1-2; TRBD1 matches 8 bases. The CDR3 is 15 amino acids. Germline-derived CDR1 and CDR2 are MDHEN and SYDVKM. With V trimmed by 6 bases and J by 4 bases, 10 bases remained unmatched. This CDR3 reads CASRHGQGRSYGYTF. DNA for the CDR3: TGTGCCAGCAGACACGGACAGGGCAGGAGCTATGGCTACACCTTC.

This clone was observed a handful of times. The chain's CDR3 is CATLDRWGIQYF. CDR3 nucleotides: TGTGCCACCCTTGACAGGTGGGGAATTCAGTACTTC. J is TRBJ2-4 and V is TRBV19, with a possible D match to TRBD1 (6 bases). The CDR3 has 12 amino acids. Germline V lookup: CDR1 LNHDA, CDR2 SQIVND (reference sequence). V was clipped by 10 bases and J by 10 bases, with 17 bases between them.

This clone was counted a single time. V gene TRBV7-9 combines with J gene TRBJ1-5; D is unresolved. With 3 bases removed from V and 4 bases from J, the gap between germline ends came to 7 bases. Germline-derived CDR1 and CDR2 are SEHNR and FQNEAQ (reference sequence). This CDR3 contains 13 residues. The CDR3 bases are TGTGCCAGCAGCTTCGACGGGAATCAGCCCCAGCATTTT. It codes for CASSFDGNQPQHF.

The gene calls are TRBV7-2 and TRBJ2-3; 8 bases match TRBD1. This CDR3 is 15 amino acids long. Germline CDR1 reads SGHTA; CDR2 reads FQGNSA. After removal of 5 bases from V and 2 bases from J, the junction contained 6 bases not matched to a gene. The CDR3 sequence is CASSPRTGNTDTQYF. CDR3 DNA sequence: TGTGCCAGCAGCCCGAGGACAGGGAACACAGATACGCAGTATTTT.

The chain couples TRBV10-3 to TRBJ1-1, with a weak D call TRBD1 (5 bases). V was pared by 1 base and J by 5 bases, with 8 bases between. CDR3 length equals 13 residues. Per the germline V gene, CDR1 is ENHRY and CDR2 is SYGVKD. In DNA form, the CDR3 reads TGTGCCATCAGTGAGTGGGGCAAAACTGAAGCTTTCTTT. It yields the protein CAISEWGKTEAFF.

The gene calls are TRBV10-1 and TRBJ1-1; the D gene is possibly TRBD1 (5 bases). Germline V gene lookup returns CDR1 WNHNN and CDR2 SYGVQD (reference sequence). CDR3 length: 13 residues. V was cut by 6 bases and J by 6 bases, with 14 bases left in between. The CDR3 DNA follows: TGCGCCAGCAGCGGCCAGGGTAGGCCTGAAGCTTTCTTT. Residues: CASSGQGRPEAFF.

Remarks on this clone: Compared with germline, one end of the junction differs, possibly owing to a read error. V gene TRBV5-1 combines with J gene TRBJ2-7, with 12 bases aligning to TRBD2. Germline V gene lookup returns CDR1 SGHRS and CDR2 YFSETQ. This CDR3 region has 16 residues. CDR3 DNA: TGCGCCAGCAGGGTCGGACTAGCGGGAATCTCCCACGAGCAGTACTTC. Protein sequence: CASRVGLAGISHEQYF.

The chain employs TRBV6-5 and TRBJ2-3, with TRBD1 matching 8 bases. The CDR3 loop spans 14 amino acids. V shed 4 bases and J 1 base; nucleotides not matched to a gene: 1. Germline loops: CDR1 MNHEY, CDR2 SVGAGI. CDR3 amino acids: CASSSDRGTDTQYF. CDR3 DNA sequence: TGTGCCAGCAGTTCGGACAGGGGCACAGATACGCAGTATTTT.

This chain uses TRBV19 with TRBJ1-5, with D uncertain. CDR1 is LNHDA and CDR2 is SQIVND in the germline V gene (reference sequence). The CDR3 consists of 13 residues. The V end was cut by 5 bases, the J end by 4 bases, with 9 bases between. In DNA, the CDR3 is TGTGCCAGTAGTCGCGGAGCAAATCAGCCCCAGCATTTT. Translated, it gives CASSRGANQPQHF.

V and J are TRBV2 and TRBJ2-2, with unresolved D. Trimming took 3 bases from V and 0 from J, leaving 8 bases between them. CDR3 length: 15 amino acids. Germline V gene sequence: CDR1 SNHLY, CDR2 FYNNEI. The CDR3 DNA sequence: TGTGCCAGCAGTGAGTCTATTGCGAACACCGGGGAGCTGTTTTTT. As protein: CASSESIANTGELFF.

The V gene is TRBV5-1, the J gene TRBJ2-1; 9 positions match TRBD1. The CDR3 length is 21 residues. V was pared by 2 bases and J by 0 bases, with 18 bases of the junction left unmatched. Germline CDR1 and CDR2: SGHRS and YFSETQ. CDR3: CASSLGVKGQGSLSSYNEQFF. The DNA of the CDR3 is TGCGCCAGCAGCTTAGGGGTGAAAGGACAGGGGTCGCTAAGCTCCTACAATGAGCAGTTCTTC.

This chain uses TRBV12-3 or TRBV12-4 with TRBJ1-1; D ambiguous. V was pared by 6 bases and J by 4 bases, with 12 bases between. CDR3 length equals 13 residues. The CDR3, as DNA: TGTGCCAGCAGCCCTACGGGGAGCACTGAAGCTTTCTTT. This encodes CASSPTGSTEAFF.

The chain's CDR3 is CASSYPATNTEAFF. The CDR3 DNA sequence: TGTGCCAGCAGTTACCCCGCTACTAACACTGAAGCTTTCTTT. This sequence joins TRBV28 and TRBJ1-1; D ambiguous. The V gene lost 4 bases and the J gene lost 2 bases, with 11 bases spanning the gap. The germline gives CDR1 MDHEN, CDR2 SYDVKM. The CDR3 is 14 residues long.

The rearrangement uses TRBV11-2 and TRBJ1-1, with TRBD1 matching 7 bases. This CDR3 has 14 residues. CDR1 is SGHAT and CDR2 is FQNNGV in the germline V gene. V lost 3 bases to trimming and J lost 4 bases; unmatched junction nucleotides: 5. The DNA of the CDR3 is TGTGCCAGCAGCTTCCAGACAGGGCGCACTGAAGCTTTCTTT. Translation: CASSFQTGRTEAFF.

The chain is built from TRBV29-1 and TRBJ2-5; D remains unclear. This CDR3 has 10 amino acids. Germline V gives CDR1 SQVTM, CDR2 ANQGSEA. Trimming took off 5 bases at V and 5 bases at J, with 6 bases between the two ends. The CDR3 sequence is CSVRWETQYF. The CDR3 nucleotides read TGCAGCGTTCGGTGGGAGACCCAGTACTTC.

The CDR3 DNA follows: TGTGCCACCAGTCCCTCGACGGGGGGCAATGAGCAGTTCTTC. Amino acids: CATSPSTGGNEQFF. The chain is built from TRBV24-1 and TRBJ2-1, with 7 bases lining up with TRBD2. The CDR3 consists of 14 residues. The trim removed 6 bases at V and 6 bases at J, leaving 7 bases unmatched. Germline values: CDR1 KGHDR, CDR2 SFDVKD.

CDR3 DNA: TGTGCCAGCAGACTGGACAGGGGGCGCGGCGGGGAGCTGTTTTTT. Amino acids: CASRLDRGRGGELFF. This chain connects TRBV2 to TRBJ2-2, with 11 bases matching TRBD1. V lost 6 bases and J lost 7; bases outside the gene matches: 7. Per the germline V gene, CDR1 is SNHLY and CDR2 is FYNNEI. This CDR3 region has 15 residues.

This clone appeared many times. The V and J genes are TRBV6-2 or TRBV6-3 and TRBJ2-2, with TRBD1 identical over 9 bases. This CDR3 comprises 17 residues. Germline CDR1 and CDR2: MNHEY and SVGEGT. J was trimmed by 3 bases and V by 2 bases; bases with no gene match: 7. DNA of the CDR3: TGTGCCAGCAGTTACGACCGGGACAGGGCTGACACCGGGGAGCTGTTTTTT. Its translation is CASSYDRDRADTGELFF.

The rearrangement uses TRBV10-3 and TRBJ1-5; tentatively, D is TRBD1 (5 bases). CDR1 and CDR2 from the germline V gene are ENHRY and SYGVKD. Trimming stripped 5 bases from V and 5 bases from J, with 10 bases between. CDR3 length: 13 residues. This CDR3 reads CAISSQGHQPQHF. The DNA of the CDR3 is TGTGCCATCAGTTCCCAGGGCCATCAGCCCCAGCATTTT.

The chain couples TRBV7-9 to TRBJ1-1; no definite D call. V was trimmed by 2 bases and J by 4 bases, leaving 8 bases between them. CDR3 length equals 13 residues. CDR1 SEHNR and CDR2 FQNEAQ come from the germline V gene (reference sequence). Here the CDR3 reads CASSLTESTEAFF. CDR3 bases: TGTGCCAGCAGCTTAACAGAGAGCACTGAAGCTTTCTTT.

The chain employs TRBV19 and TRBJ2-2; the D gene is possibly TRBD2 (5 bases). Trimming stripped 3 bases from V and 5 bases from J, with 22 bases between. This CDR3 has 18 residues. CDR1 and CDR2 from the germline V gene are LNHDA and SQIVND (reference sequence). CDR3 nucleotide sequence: TGTGCCAGTAGTATTGAAGGCTATTGGGCTAGCCGGACCGGGGAGCTGTTTTTT. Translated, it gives CASSIEGYWASRTGELFF.

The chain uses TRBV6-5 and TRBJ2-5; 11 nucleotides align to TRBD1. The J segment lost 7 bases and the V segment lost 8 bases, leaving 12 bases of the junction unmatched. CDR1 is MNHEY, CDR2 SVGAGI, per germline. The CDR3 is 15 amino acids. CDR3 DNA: TGTGCCAGCGGGACGCGGACAGGGGGCGGAGGGACCCAGTACTTC. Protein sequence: CASGTRTGGGGTQYF.

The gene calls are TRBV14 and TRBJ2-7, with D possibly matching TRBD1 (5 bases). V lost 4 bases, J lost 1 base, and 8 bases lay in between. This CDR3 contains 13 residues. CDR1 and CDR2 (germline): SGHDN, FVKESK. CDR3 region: CASSLRQSYEQYF. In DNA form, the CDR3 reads TGTGCCAGCAGCCTCCGACAGTCCTACGAGCAGTACTTC.

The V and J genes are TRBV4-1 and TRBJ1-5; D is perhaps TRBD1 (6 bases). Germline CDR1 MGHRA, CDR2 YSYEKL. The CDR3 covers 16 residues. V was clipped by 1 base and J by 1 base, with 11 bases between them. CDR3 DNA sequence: TGCGCCAGCAGCCAAGGCGGGGGGGCGAGCAATCAGCCCCAGCATTTT. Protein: CASSQGGGASNQPQHF.